The TCR beta chain under discussion was sequenced for a study of post-analysis software for immune sequencing data. Study details: Relapsing-remitting, secondary progressive and progressive-relapsing forms made up the multiple sclerosis disease courses.

Study-level points and caveats: Roughly 5 TRBV segments (TRBV5-6, TRBV5-1 and TRBV20-1 among them) occurred more frequently in patients than in controls. Same-batch preparations were strongly co-clustered by F measure. There was significantly lower normalized Chao1 diversity in multiple sclerosis patients than in controls.

A word on this clonotype: Its antigen is as yet unknown.

V lost 5 bases and J lost 0, with 12 bases in between. Germline V gene lookup returns CDR1 SEHNR and CDR2 FQNEAQ (reference sequence). The CDR3 has 15 residues. The TCR beta cDNA libraries carried unique molecular identifiers. Researchers reported some 500,000 cDNA molecules coming from approximately 1 to 10 million T cells. MiXCR was run by TCRdb on the PCR reads, yielding one entry per CDR3 protein. The table lists 380,000 or so distinct CDR3 sequences, about a third of them singletons. This receptor was taken from a girl aged 10-17 years with multiple sclerosis. Input material: blood. The chain is built from TRBV7-9 and TRBJ2-3; D possibly corresponds to TRBD2 (5 bases). Written as DNA, the CDR3 is TGTGCCAGCAGCAGCGGACTCCCTAGCACAGATACGCAGTATTTT. Its translation is CASSSGLPSTDTQYF.